This note documents a single T cell receptor beta chain sequence. Its antigen is undetermined. V dropped 8 bases and J dropped 5; count of bases not matched to a gene: 10. Germline lookup yields CDR1 SEHNR and CDR2 FQNEAQ (reference sequence). The CDR3 extends over 15 amino acids. The PCR contained 60 Vbeta and 13 Jbeta primers. The protocol was immunoSEQ multiplex PCR, while the TCRdb copy is restricted to in-frame clones and leaves out a portion. The sample consists of roughly 56,000 clones, around 87% of them appearing once. The data stem from a study of cytomegalovirus exposure and HLA in healthy donors. The study, taken as a whole, reports: Analysis performed later showed TCR beta chains linked to HLA being more clonally expanded than equally common others. Altogether, 150 to 200 TCR beta chains were recorded as cytomegalovirus-associated.

The receptor was derived from a man aged 18 to 35 in good health and CMV-seronegative. The chain links TRBV7-9 to TRBJ2-2; TRBD1 agrees at 8 bases. Sequenced: PBMCs. In nucleotides, the CDR3 is TGTGCCAGCGATACTGACAGGGGAAGGACCGGGGAGCTGTTTTTT. It translates to CASDTDRGRTGELFF.